These 27 T cell receptor beta chains originate from one sample sequenced in a study of early T cells in non-severe SARS-CoV-2 infection. From the 5' RACE reads, TCRdb called clonotypes with MiXCR, one entry per CDR3 protein. The sample lists roughly 56,000 distinct CDR3 sequences, approximately 16% occurring once. The starting material was whole blood, obtained at baseline. These TCRs come from an adult who was a healthcare worker with PCR-confirmed SARS-CoV-2 infection or an uninfected control (not recorded which).

The V gene is TRBV6-5, the J gene TRBJ1-1; TRBD1 is a possible D gene (5 bases). CDR1 is MNHEY, CDR2 SVGAGI, per germline. This CDR3 region has 13 residues. V was trimmed by 3 bases and J by 1 base, leaving 6 bases between them. DNA of the CDR3: TGTGCCAGCAGTTATGACAGGAACACTGAAGCTTTCTTT. Translated: CASSYDRNTEAFF.

This clonotype was counted a few times. A much larger clone differs by one base, so this may be a read error. The genes are TRBV7-3 and TRBJ2-3; 9 nucleotides line up with TRBD2. The CDR3 covers 14 residues. Germline V CDR1 and CDR2: SGHTA, FQGTGA. J gave up 3 bases and V 3 bases, and 1 base lay outside the gene matches. CDR3 in amino acids: CASSFSGSTDTQYF. CDR3 DNA sequence: TGTGCCAGCAGCTTTAGCGGGAGTACAGATACGCAGTATTTT.

The V and J genes are TRBV28 and TRBJ1-4; 10 bases line up with TRBD1. The J segment lost 6 bases and the V segment lost 6 bases, leaving 7 bases of the junction unmatched. CDR1 MDHEN and CDR2 SYDVKM come from the germline V gene. This CDR3 region has 15 residues. The CDR3 is CASSSRDRGDEKLFF. DNA of the CDR3: TGTGCCAGCAGCAGCCGGGACAGGGGTGATGAAAAACTGTTTTTT.

Only a few counts were recorded for this clonotype. This sequence joins TRBV5-1 and TRBJ2-3, with D possibly being TRBD2 (5 bases). Germline CDR1 is SGHRS and CDR2 is YFSETQ. The CDR3 spans 15 residues. V was clipped by 6 bases and J by 5 bases, with 19 bases between them. The CDR3 here is CASTSTPGSEDTQYF. In DNA, the CDR3 is TGCGCCAGCACTTCCACCCCGGGGAGTGAAGATACGCAGTATTTT. The full variable domain, in which reference TRBV5-1 and TRBJ2-3 provide the parts outside the CDR3, is KAGVTQTPRYLIKTRGQQVTLSCSPISGHRSVSWYQQTPGQGLQFLFEYFSETQRNKGNFPGRFSGRQFSNSRSEMNVSTLELGDSALYLCASTSTPGSEDTQYFGPGTRLTVL.

This clonotype turned up a few times. The V gene is TRBV5-1, the J gene TRBJ1-1; 7 nucleotides agree with TRBD1. V lost 4 bases and J lost 9; bases outside the gene matches: 9. The CDR3 has 13 amino acids. Germline V gene lookup returns CDR1 SGHRS and CDR2 YFSETQ. CDR3 sequence: CASSPTPGQKAFF. DNA for the CDR3: TGCGCCAGCAGCCCAACCCCGGGACAGAAAGCTTTCTTT.

This clonotype was seen ten or more times. This chain connects TRBV12-3 or TRBV12-4 to TRBJ2-3, with 7 nucleotides matching TRBD2. CDR3 length equals 13 residues. Trimming took 7 bases from V and 4 from J; bases not matched to a gene: 5. CDR3 amino acids: CASKPSGPDTQYF. The CDR3 DNA reads as TGTGCCAGCAAACCTAGCGGCCCAGATACGCAGTATTTT.

This rearrangement joins TRBV15 to TRBJ2-1; 7 positions agree with TRBD2. There are 18 residues in the CDR3. V dropped 0 bases and J dropped 7; count of bases not matched to a gene: 15. CDR1 and CDR2 from the germline V gene are LNHNV and YYDKDF (reference sequence). CDR3 loop: CATSRDWLGRVGRNEQFF. The CDR3 coding sequence is TGTGCCACCAGCAGAGATTGGTTGGGGAGGGTGGGGAGAAATGAGCAGTTCTTC.

Judged by abundance, this clonotype is medium-sized. The gene calls are TRBV7-9 and TRBJ2-7; 8 bases map to TRBD2. Germline CDR1 is SEHNR and CDR2 is FQNEAQ (reference sequence). V dropped 5 bases and J dropped 2; count of bases not matched to a gene: 11. The CDR3 consists of 16 residues. Here the CDR3 reads CASSHPAGLGTYEQYF. DNA of the CDR3: TGTGCCAGCAGCCACCCCGCGGGACTAGGGACCTACGAGCAGTACTTC. Complete variable domain (other parts from reference TRBV7-9 and TRBJ2-7): DTGVSQNPRHKITKRGQNVTFRCDPISEHNRLYWYRQTLGQGPEFLTYFQNEAQLEKSRLLSDRFSAERPKGSFSTLEIQRTEQGDSAMYLCASSHPAGLGTYEQYFGPGTRLTVT.

V usage is TRBV4-1 and J usage is TRBJ2-3, with D uncertain. V gave up 0 bases and J gave up 6 bases, with 13 bases separating them. This CDR3 contains 15 residues. Germline CDR1 MGHRA, CDR2 YSYEKL. CDR3 protein: CASSQELWSGDTQYF. The CDR3, as DNA: TGCGCCAGCAGCCAAGAATTGTGGTCCGGGGATACGCAGTATTTT.

This clonotype showed up many times. The rearrangement uses TRBV20-1 and TRBJ2-3; D unresolved. The CDR3 has 12 residues. The V end was cut by 0 bases, the J end by 3 bases, with 4 bases between. Per the germline V gene, CDR1 is DFQATT and CDR2 is SNEGSKA (reference sequence). CDR3 amino acids: CSAREETDTQYF. Here the CDR3 DNA reads TGCAGTGCTAGAGAAGAGACAGATACGCAGTATTTT.

The chain combines TRBV27 with TRBJ2-3; the D gene is possibly TRBD2 (5 bases). Germline CDR1 and CDR2: MNHEY and SMNVEV (reference sequence). The CDR3 is 13 residues long. With 3 bases removed from V and 2 bases from J, the gap between germline ends came to 6 bases. CDR3 in DNA: TGTGCCAGCAGTTTTAGCGCCACAGATACGCAGTATTTT. Its protein product is CASSFSATDTQYF.

V usage is TRBV5-6 and J usage is TRBJ1-2; D gene ambiguous. This CDR3 comprises 13 residues. The germline CDR1 and CDR2 sequences are SGHDT and YYEEEE. The V gene lost 0 bases and the J gene lost 4 bases, with 7 bases spanning the gap. The chain's CDR3 is CASSLDGPYGYTF. The CDR3 region has the DNA TGTGCCAGCAGCTTGGACGGACCCTATGGCTACACCTTC.

The chain joins TRBV5-1 to TRBJ2-1, with 7 bases lining up with TRBD2. J was trimmed by 5 bases and V by 0 bases; bases with no gene match: 5. Germline-derived CDR1 and CDR2 are SGHRS and YFSETQ. CDR3 length: 15 residues. The CDR3: CASSLVLAVHNEQFF. CDR3 sequence (DNA): TGCGCCAGCAGCTTGGTCCTAGCGGTCCACAATGAGCAGTTCTTC.

The chain has TRBV4-1 and TRBJ2-3; D not resolved. Germline lookup yields CDR1 MGHRA and CDR2 YSYEKL. The CDR3 is 12 amino acids. V lost 1 base and J lost 9, with 8 bases in between. The DNA of the CDR3 is TGCGCCAGCAGCCAAGTTGGGGTCACGCAGTATTTT. Amino acid sequence: CASSQVGVTQYF.

This clonotype showed up just a few times. The V call is TRBV7-9, the J call TRBJ1-1; D is undetermined. The germline CDR1 and CDR2 sequences are SEHNR and FQNEAQ (reference sequence). V was cut by 3 bases and J by 0 bases, with 5 bases left in between. The CDR3 loop spans 13 amino acids. This CDR3 is CASSLEMNTEAFF. The DNA for the CDR3 is TGTGCCAGCAGCTTGGAGATGAACACTGAAGCTTTCTTT.

The chain uses TRBV10-3 and TRBJ2-3; D remains ambiguous. The V gene lost 3 bases and the J gene lost 5 bases, with 6 bases spanning the gap. This CDR3 spans 12 amino acids. Germline loops: CDR1 ENHRY, CDR2 SYGVKD. The CDR3 DNA follows: TGTGCCATCAGTGACCTTATAGATACGCAGTATTTT. Translated: CAISDLIDTQYF.

In its sample, this clonotype was seen many times. The chain couples TRBV12-3 or TRBV12-4 to TRBJ2-3; 8 nucleotides agree with TRBD2. The CDR3 totals 15 residues. Trimming took 6 bases from V and 6 from J; bases not matched to a gene: 11. CDR3 region: CASSPREGRGDTQYF. The CDR3 DNA is TGTGCCAGCAGCCCCCGGGAGGGGCGAGGGGATACGCAGTATTTT.

This clonotype was picked up a small number of times. The J gene is TRBJ1-1, the V gene TRBV6-1, with D perhaps matching TRBD1 (5 bases). From germline, CDR1 is MNHNS and CDR2 SASEGT. The V and J ends lost 4 bases and 0 bases respectively, with 9 bases between them. The CDR3 consists of 14 residues. CDR3: CASSAQVMNTEAFF. DNA of the CDR3: TGTGCCAGCAGTGCACAGGTGATGAACACTGAAGCTTTCTTT.

J is TRBJ2-4 and V is TRBV20-1, with D perhaps matching TRBD1 or TRBD2 (6 bases each). The CDR3 runs to 13 residues. Trimming took off 3 bases at V and 6 bases at J, with 12 bases between the two ends. CDR1 is DFQATT, CDR2 SNEGSKA, per germline (reference sequence). The CDR3 is CSASRRGRNIQYF. CDR3 DNA: TGCAGTGCTAGTCGGAGGGGGAGAAACATTCAGTACTTC.

This clonotype was counted a few times. The CDR3 sequence: CASSTSGMGSYNEQFF. The CDR3 DNA is TGTGCCAGCAGTACTAGCGGGATGGGGTCCTACAATGAGCAGTTCTTC. The genes are TRBV11-2 and TRBJ2-1, with TRBD2 identical over 10 bases. CDR1 SGHAT and CDR2 FQNNGV come from the germline V gene. V gave up 6 bases and J gave up 1 base; unmatched junction bases: 6. CDR3 length equals 16 residues.

This clonotype has more than one count but fewer than ten. The chain joins TRBV5-1 to TRBJ1-1; weak D call: TRBD1 (6 bases). Between the trimmed V and J ends, which lost 7 bases and 11 bases, there was a span of 18 bases. CDR1 is SGHRS and CDR2 is YFSETQ in the germline V gene. The CDR3 is made up of 12 amino acids. The CDR3 is CASLSGGGEAFF. The CDR3 bases are TGCGCCAGCCTCTCCGGGGGCGGGGAGGCTTTCTTT.

This clonotype was counted a few times. This chain joins TRBV10-3 and TRBJ2-2, with D unclear. Germline V gene lookup returns CDR1 ENHRY and CDR2 SYGVKD. V was shortened by 0 bases and J by 7 bases, with 3 bases between the two germline ends. The CDR3 runs to 12 residues. This CDR3 is CAISESIGELFF. The CDR3 coding sequence is TGTGCCATCAGTGAGTCTATCGGGGAGCTGTTTTTT.

The chain joins TRBV28 to TRBJ2-1, with 7 nucleotides matching TRBD1. The V segment lost 1 base and the J segment 5 bases; nucleotides outside the gene matches: 8. This CDR3 has 16 amino acids. Germline CDR1 reads MDHEN; CDR2 reads SYDVKM. The CDR3 here is CASSLYRTGAHNEQFF. The CDR3 DNA reads as TGTGCCAGCAGTTTATACCGTACAGGGGCCCACAATGAGCAGTTCTTC.

The J gene is TRBJ2-3, the V gene TRBV29-1; D remains ambiguous. The germline CDR1 and CDR2 sequences are SQVTM and ANQGSEA. V was cut by 4 bases and J by 1 base, with 12 bases left in between. CDR3 length equals 14 residues. For the CDR3, the DNA is TGCAGCGTTGTATCGGGCCCGGGCACAGATACGCAGTATTTT. This sequence encodes CSVVSGPGTDTQYF.

This clonotype appeared a few times. This chain uses TRBV7-6 with TRBJ2-1; the match to TRBD1 covers 9 bases. The length of the CDR3 is 15 residues. The germline CDR1 and CDR2 sequences are SGHVS and FNYEAQ. The ends lost 5 bases at V and 9 bases at J; junction bases unmatched: 11. DNA for the CDR3: TGTGCCAGCAGCCCCGGACAGGGGACCCCTGCTGAGCAGTTCTTC. It codes for CASSPGQGTPAEQFF.

In this sample, this clonotype turned up many times. The chain has TRBV7-2 and TRBJ2-1, with a weak D call TRBD2 (6 bases). Trimming took 4 bases from V and 3 from J, leaving 22 bases between them. Germline loops: CDR1 SGHTA, CDR2 FQGNSA. This CDR3 is 18 amino acids long. The DNA for the CDR3 is TGTGCCAGCAGCTGGCCACTTAAGGCGGGACTTCTCTACAATGAGCAGTTCTTC. It translates to CASSWPLKAGLLYNEQFF.

This clonotype appeared a few times. The chain combines TRBV4-1 with TRBJ2-2; tentative D call: TRBD2 (6 bases). Trimming stripped 0 bases from V and 1 base from J, with 9 bases between. The V gene's germline CDR1 is MGHRA and CDR2 YSYEKL. The CDR3 is made up of 16 amino acids. DNA of the CDR3: TGCGCCAGCAGCCAAGAGGGAGGACGGAACACCGGGGAGCTGTTTTTT. The encoded protein is CASSQEGGRNTGELFF.